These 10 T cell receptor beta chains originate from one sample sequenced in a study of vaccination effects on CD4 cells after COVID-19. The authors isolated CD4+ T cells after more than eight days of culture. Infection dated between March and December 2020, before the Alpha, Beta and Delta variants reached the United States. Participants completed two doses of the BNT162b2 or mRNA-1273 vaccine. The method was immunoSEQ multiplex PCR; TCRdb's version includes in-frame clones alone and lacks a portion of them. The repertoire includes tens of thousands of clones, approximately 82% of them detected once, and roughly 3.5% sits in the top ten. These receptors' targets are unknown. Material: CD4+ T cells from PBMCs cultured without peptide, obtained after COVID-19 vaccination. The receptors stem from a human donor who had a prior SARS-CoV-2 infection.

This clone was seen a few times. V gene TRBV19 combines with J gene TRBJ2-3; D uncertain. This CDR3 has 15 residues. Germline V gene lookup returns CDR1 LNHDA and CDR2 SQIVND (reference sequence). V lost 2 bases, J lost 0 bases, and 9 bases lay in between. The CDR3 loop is CASSITESSTDTQYF. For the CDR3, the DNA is TGTGCCAGTAGTATAACAGAGTCTAGCACAGATACGCAGTATTTT.

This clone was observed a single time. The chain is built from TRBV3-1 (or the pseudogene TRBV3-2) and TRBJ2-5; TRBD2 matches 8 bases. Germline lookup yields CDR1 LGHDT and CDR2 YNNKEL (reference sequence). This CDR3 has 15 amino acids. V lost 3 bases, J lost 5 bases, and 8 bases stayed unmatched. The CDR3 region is CASSHSGGAGETQYF. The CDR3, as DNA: TGTGCCAGCAGCCATTCCGGGGGGGCTGGGGAGACCCAGTACTTC.

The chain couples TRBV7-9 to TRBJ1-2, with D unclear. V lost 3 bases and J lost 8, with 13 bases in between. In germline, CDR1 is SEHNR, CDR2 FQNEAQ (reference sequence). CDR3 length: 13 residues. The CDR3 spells CASSFWSAEGYTF. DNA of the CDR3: TGTGCCAGCAGCTTTTGGTCAGCGGAGGGCTACACCTTC.

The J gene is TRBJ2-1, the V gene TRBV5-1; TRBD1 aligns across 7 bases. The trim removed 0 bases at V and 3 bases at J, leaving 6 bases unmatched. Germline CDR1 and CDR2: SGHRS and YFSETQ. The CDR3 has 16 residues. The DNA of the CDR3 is TGCGCCAGCAGCTTGGGCAGGGACAGTGTCTACAATGAGCAGTTCTTC. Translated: CASSLGRDSVYNEQFF.

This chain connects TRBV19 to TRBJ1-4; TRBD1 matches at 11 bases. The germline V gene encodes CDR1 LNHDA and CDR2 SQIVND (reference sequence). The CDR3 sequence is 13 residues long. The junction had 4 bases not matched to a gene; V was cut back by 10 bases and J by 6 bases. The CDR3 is CATRGQGDEKLFF. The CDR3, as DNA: TGTGCCACGAGGGGACAGGGGGATGAAAAACTGTTTTTT.

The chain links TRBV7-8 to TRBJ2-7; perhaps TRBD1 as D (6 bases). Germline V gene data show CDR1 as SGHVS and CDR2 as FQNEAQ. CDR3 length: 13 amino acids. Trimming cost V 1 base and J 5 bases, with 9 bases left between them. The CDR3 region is CASSLGRGDEQYF. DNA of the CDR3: TGTGCCAGCAGCTTAGGCAGGGGAGACGAGCAGTACTTC. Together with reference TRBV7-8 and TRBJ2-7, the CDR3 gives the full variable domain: GAGVSQSPRYKVAKRGQDVALRCDPISGHVSLFWYQQALGQGPEFLTYFQNEAQLDKSGLPSDRFFAERPEGSVSTLKIQRTQQEDSAVYLCASSLGRGDEQYFGPGTRLTVT.

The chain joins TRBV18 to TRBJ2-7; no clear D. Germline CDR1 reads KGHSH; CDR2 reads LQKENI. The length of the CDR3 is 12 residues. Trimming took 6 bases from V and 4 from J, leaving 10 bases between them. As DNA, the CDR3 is TGTGCCAGCTCCCCCTCGCCGTACGAGCAGTACTTC. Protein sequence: CASSPSPYEQYF.

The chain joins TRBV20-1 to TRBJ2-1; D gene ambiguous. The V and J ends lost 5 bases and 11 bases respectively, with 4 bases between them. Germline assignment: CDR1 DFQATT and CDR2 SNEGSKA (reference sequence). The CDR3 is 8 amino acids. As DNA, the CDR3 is TGCAGTGCTGGAAAGCAGTTCTTC. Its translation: CSAGKQFF.

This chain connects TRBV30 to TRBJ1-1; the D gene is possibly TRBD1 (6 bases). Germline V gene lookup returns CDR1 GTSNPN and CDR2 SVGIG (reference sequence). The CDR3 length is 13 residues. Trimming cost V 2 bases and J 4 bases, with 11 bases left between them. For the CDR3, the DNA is TGTGCCTGGAGTACAACAGGGTTCACTGAAGCTTTCTTT. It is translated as CAWSTTGFTEAFF.

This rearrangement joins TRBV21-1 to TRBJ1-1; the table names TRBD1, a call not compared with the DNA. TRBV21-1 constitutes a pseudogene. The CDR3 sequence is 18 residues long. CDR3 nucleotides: TGTGCCAGCAGCAAAGATGGTACAGCGGCAGGGGGGCCCTATGGGGCTTTCTTT. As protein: CASSKDGTAAGGPYGAFF.